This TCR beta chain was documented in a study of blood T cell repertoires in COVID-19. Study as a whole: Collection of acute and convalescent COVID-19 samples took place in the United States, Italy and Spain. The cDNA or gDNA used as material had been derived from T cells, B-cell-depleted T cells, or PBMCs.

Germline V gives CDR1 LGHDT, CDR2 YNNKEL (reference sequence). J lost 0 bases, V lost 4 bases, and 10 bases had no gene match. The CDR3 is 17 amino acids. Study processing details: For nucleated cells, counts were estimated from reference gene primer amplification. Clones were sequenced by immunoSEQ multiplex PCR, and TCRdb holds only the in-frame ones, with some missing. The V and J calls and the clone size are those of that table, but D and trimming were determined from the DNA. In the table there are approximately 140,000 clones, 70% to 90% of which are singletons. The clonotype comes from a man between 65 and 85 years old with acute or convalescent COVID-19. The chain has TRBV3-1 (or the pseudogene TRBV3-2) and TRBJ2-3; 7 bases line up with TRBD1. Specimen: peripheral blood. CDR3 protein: CASSRAGQAASTDTQYF. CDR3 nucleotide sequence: TGTGCCAGCAGCCGGGCCGGACAGGCCGCTAGCACAGATACGCAGTATTTT.